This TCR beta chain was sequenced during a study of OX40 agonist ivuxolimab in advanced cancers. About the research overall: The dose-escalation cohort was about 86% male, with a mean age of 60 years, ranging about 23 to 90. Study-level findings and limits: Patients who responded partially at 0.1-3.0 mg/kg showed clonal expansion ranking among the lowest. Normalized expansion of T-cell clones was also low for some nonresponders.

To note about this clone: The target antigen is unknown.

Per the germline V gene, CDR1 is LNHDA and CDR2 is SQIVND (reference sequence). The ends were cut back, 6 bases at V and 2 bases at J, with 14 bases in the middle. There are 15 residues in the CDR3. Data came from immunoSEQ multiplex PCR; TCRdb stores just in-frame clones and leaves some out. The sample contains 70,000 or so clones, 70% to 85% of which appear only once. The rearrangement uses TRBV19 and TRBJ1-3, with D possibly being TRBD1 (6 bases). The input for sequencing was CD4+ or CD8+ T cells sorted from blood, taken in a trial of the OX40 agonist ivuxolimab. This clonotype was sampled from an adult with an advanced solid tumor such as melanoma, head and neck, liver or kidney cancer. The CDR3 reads CASRLKQGTGNTIYF. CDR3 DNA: TGTGCCAGTAGGCTAAAACAGGGCACTGGAAACACCATATATTTT.